This TCR beta chain was sequenced in a study of cytomegalovirus exposure and HLA in healthy donors. PCR employed 60 Vbeta and 13 Jbeta primers. This table comes from immunoSEQ multiplex PCR, and its TCRdb copy is limited to in-frame clones, with some not included. The sample consists of under 200,000 clones, 65% to 90% of them appearing once. CDR1 and CDR2 (germline): WNHNN, SYGVQD (reference sequence). The CDR3 contains 13 residues. Trimming removed 8 bases from V and 11 bases from J; junction bases left unmatched: 11. This receptor was taken from a woman aged 18-29 years in good health and CMV-seronegative. The sequenced material came from PBMCs. The V call is TRBV10-1, the J call TRBJ1-4; TRBD1 agrees at 7 bases. The CDR3 bases are TGCGCCAGCGCCCGGGACAGAGGCGAGAAACTGTTTTTT. This encodes CASARDRGEKLFF.